The rows below give T cell receptor beta chains drawn from one sample of a study of blood T cell repertoires in COVID-19. Here immunoSEQ multiplex PCR was the method, and the copy in TCRdb shows in-frame clones only, minus some. The sample shows just over 85,000 clones, about 89% of them seen only once. The sequenced material came from peripheral blood. These receptors originate from a man aged 50 to 59 with acute or convalescent COVID-19. Each CDR3 is given with its conserved first and last residue. The order of the fields is CDR3 DNA, CDR3 protein, J gene, clone size, V gene, D gene. D genes are given only for firm matches. Some rows mark clone size as missing; the rest say once, few, many or name a class of expanded clone.

TGCGCCAGCAGCGCGGGGACCGCGAACACTGAAGCTTTCTTT | CASSAGTANTEAFF | TRBJ1-1 | - | TRBV5-1 | -
TGTGCCAGCAGCGTAGGTAAGGCGGACAGACAAGAGACCCAGTACTTC | CASSVGKADRQETQYF | TRBJ2-5 | once | TRBV9 | -
TGTGCCAGCAGCTTGGCGCTAGCGGGGGGCAATGAGCAGTTCTTC | CASSLALAGGNEQFF | TRBJ2-1 | - | TRBV5-4 | TRBD2
TGTGCCATCAGTGAACTGAGGAACACTGAAGCTTTCTTT | CAISELRNTEAFF | TRBJ1-1 | - | TRBV10-3 | -
TGTGCCAGCAGCTTGGGGGGGCCAATCACAGATACGCAGTATTTT | CASSLGGPITDTQYF | TRBJ2-3 | - | TRBV7-2 | -
TGTGCCAGTAGTAACCGACAGGGGGGGACCGGGGAGCTGTTTTTT | CASSNRQGGTGELFF | TRBJ2-2 | - | TRBV19 | TRBD1
TGTGCCAGTACCGGGGACAGCCGTCAGCCCCAGCATTTT | CASTGDSRQPQHF | TRBJ1-5 | - | TRBV19 | TRBD1
TGTGCCAGTAGACCCGACAGGTGGGGAAACACCATATATTTT | CASRPDRWGNTIYF | TRBJ1-3 | - | TRBV19 | -
TGTGCCAGCAGCTTAGAGGGGCTGGACAGGGAGCCCCAGCATTTT | CASSLEGLDREPQHF | TRBJ1-5 | - | TRBV7-9 | TRBD1
TGTGCCAGCAGGCTCCGGGTTGAGCTGTTTTTT | CASRLRVELFF | TRBJ2-2 | - | TRBV11-2 | -
TGCGCCAGCAGCCAAATGGGGAGGGGTGGTACTGAAGCTTTCTTT | CASSQMGRGGTEAFF | TRBJ1-1 | - | TRBV4-1 | -
TGTGCCAGCAGTTTGTTCCGAATCAGGGGTCCCTATAATTCACCCCTCCACTTT | CASSLFRIRGPYNSPLHF | TRBJ1-6 | - | TRBV28 | -
TGCGCCAGCACCCTTCAAGCGGTGTATTTTTCGGACACCATATATTTT | CASTLQAVYFSDTIYF | TRBJ1-3 | - | TRBV10-1 | -
TGTGCCAGCAGCTCCCCGACTAGGTCAGCTAATGAGCAGTTCTTC | CASSSPTRSANEQFF | TRBJ2-1 | once | TRBV9 | -
TGTGCCAGCAATACGGGGAGGGAGACCCAGTACTTC | CASNTGRETQYF | TRBJ2-5 | - | TRBV7-9 | -
TGTGCCAGCAGCCGTGGGACATCGAATGAGCAGTTCTTC | CASSRGTSNEQFF | TRBJ2-1 | few | TRBV5-8 | -
TGTGCCAGCAGCCCCGCGGGACTGGGCAACGGGGAGCTGTTTTTT | CASSPAGLGNGELFF | TRBJ2-2 | - | TRBV3-1/TRBV3-2 | -
TGTGCCAGCAGCCGGGACAGGTATCAGCCCCAGCATTTT | CASSRDRYQPQHF | TRBJ1-5 | - | TRBV5-8 | TRBD1
TGTGCCAGCTCACTAGACAGTTCTGAAGCTTTCTTT | CASSLDSSEAFF | TRBJ1-1 | - | TRBV18 | -
TGTGCCAGCAGCTTCGAAAAAAAAGCGGACGAGCAGTACTTC | CASSFEKKADEQYF | TRBJ2-7 | - | TRBV11-2 | -
TGTGCCAGCAGCTTAGCTAGAAACTCCCAAGAGACCCAGTACTTC | CASSLARNSQETQYF | TRBJ2-5 | - | TRBV7-6 | -
TGCGCCAGCAGTATTGAGGGGGCTGAAGCTTTCTTT | CASSIEGAEAFF | TRBJ1-1 | - | TRBV5-1 | -
TGCGCCAGCAGCTTGAACAGGGCAGCCTACGAGCAGTACTTC | CASSLNRAAYEQYF | TRBJ2-7 | - | TRBV5-1 | -
TGCGCCAGCAGCTTGTCTGGGGACAGGGGGTATAATTCACCCCTCCACTTT | CASSLSGDRGYNSPLHF | TRBJ1-6 | - | TRBV5-1 | TRBD1
TGTGCCAGCAGCGTCGGGCCTAGCGGAGATACGCAGTATTTT | CASSVGPSGDTQYF | TRBJ2-3 | - | TRBV9 | TRBD2
TGTGCCATCCAAAGGAGGGAAGGAACTGAAGCTTTCTTT | CAIQRREGTEAFF | TRBJ1-1 | few | TRBV10-3 | -
TGTGCCAGCAGTTTAGGACAGGGAGTAGTAGTAAATGGCTACACCTTC | CASSLGQGVVVNGYTF | TRBJ1-2 | - | TRBV28 | TRBD1
TGTGCCACCAGTGATCGCGGCCTCCGCCAAGAGACCCAGTACTTC | CATSDRGLRQETQYF | TRBJ2-5 | once | TRBV24-1 | -
TGTGCCATCAGTGAGTTAGGGGATAGCAATCAGCCCCAGCATTTT | CAISELGDSNQPQHF | TRBJ1-5 | - | TRBV10-3 | -
TGTGCCAGCAGCCTAGACACTGACAGGGGAAGGACCCAGTACTTC | CASSLDTDRGRTQYF | TRBJ2-5 | - | TRBV5-4 | TRBD1
TGTGCCAGCAGCCGGACTAGCGGGGGGGCAGATACGCAGTATTTT | CASSRTSGGADTQYF | TRBJ2-3 | - | TRBV3-1/TRBV3-2 | TRBD2
TGTGCCAGCAGCGCCGGAGGAGGGACTTCACAAGAGCAGTTCTTC | CASSAGGGTSQEQFF | TRBJ2-1 | - | TRBV9 | -
TGTGCCAGCAGGACACAGGGGGCGAGTAATGGCTACACCTTC | CASRTQGASNGYTF | TRBJ1-2 | - | TRBV28 | TRBD1
TGTGCCAGCAGCTCTAGTGGGGGAGACAGGTGGACTTCACCCCTCCACTTT | CASSSSGGDRWTSPLHF | TRBJ1-6 | - | TRBV7-9 | -
TGTGCCAGCAGTTTCGACAGGGGCGGGGAGACCCAGTACTTC | CASSFDRGGETQYF | TRBJ2-5 | - | TRBV2 | TRBD1
TGTGCCAGCAGCCATCGGGGGGGACAAGAGACCCAGTACTTC | CASSHRGGQETQYF | TRBJ2-5 | - | TRBV3-1/TRBV3-2 | TRBD2
TGTGCCAGCAGCCGGACAGGGCCGAAGGACTATGGCTACACCTTC | CASSRTGPKDYGYTF | TRBJ1-2 | - | TRBV6-5 | TRBD1
TGTGCCAGCAGCCGCGGGACTAGCGGGGTTTCAGATACGCAGTATTTT | CASSRGTSGVSDTQYF | TRBJ2-3 | - | TRBV7-8 | TRBD2
TGTGCCAGCAGTTCCTACAGGGGTACTGAAGCTTTCTTT | CASSSYRGTEAFF | TRBJ1-1 | - | TRBV6-5 | TRBD1
TGTGCCAGCATGGACAGGGCGGGTGGCAATCAGCCCCAGCATTTT | CASMDRAGGNQPQHF | TRBJ1-5 | - | TRBV6-6 | TRBD1
TGTGCCTGGACCGTTACAGGGGATACTGAAGCTTTCTTT | CAWTVTGDTEAFF | TRBJ1-1 | - | TRBV30 | TRBD1
TGTGCCAGCAGCGTAGAGACAGGGGGCACCGGGGAGCTGTTTTTT | CASSVETGGTGELFF | TRBJ2-2 | - | TRBV9 | TRBD1
TGTGCCAGTAGTAACCCGCCAGACTATGGCTACACCTTC | CASSNPPDYGYTF | TRBJ1-2 | few | TRBV19 | -
TGCGCCAGCAGCTTGGAGGGACAGCGACACTATGGCTACACCTTC | CASSLEGQRHYGYTF | TRBJ1-2 | - | TRBV5-1 | TRBD1
TGTGCCAGCAGTAATCGACAGGGCAATCAGCCCCAGCATTTT | CASSNRQGNQPQHF | TRBJ1-5 | few | TRBV2 | -
TGTGCCAGCAGCCTCCAGGGACTAGCGAGCGAGCAGTACTTC | CASSLQGLASEQYF | TRBJ2-7 | once | TRBV7-3 | TRBD2
TGTGCCAGCAGCCTTCCTTTGGGGGGCACTGAAGCTTTCTTT | CASSLPLGGTEAFF | TRBJ1-1 | - | TRBV11-2 | -
TGTGCCAGCAGCGGGACAAGTCAAAATTCACCCCTCCACTTT | CASSGTSQNSPLHF | TRBJ1-6 | - | TRBV27 | -
TGTGCCAGCAGTTACTCGACACCCAGGGACTATGGCTACACCTTC | CASSYSTPRDYGYTF | TRBJ1-2 | - | TRBV6-5 | -
TGCGCCAGCAGCCAAGGACAGTCTAATTCACCCCTCCACTTT | CASSQGQSNSPLHF | TRBJ1-6 | - | TRBV4-1 | -